The clone carrying this TCR beta chain was observed many times. Its cognate antigen is unknown. The source of the sample is a study of regulatory T cells in long-lasting Graves disease. Through Arm-PCR of CDR3 regions and iRepertoire HTBI primers, TCR beta libraries were built. One entry per CDR3 protein, called by TCRdb with MiXCR from the multiplex PCR reads. The sample lists roughly 420,000 distinct CDR3 sequences, less than 20% occurring once. Time point meaning: newly diagnosed GD, antithyroid drugs for less than 3 months. The TCR library was prepared using RNA isolated from PBMCs. Overall study findings and caveats: TCR diversity in persistent Graves' patients was below that of newly diagnosed ones.

The sample here was peripheral blood mononuclear cells (PBMCs), taken at new diagnosis, from a patient treated with antithyroid drugs. The TCR sequence derives from a female donor with Graves disease.

This CDR3 is CASSYRTGSREQFF. CDR3 nucleotides: TGCGCCAGCAGCTACCGGACAGGGAGTCGTGAGCAGTTCTTC. This rearrangement joins TRBV5-1 to TRBJ2-1; 8 bases map to TRBD1. The J segment lost 9 bases and the V segment lost 3 bases, leaving 8 bases of the junction unmatched. The V gene's germline CDR1 is SGHRS and CDR2 YFSETQ. The CDR3 totals 14 residues.